This T cell receptor (beta chain) was recorded in a study of T cells in localized non-small cell lung cancer (TCRdb year 2020). For the wider study: T cell repertoires of 200 to 250 early-stage NSCLC patients were analyzed, with tumors being compared against uninvolved tumor-adjacent lungs. The mean age of the NSCLC patients was under 70 years, with 130 or so men and over 100 women. All 240 or so NSCLC patients in the cohort were treatment-naive and had localized lung tumors that were resected. Summary of the overall study and its limitations: Because of the exploratory design, TCR variables were selected using unadjusted p-values without false-discovery rate correction. Multi-region tumor sequencing was not performed, so intratumor heterogeneity could not be excluded. Uninvolved tumor-adjacent lung showed the highest T cell clonality, higher than tumor, which suggests more focused antigenic responses in the uninvolved tumor-adjacent lung. A median of roughly 60 of the top 100 tumor clones were detected in paired uninvolved adjacent lung, and some 29 of these tumor clones were also found among the top 100 clones of the paired uninvolved adjacent lung. Higher T cell density in blood was associated with longer overall survival, whereas higher clonality in adjacent lung was associated with shorter survival.

TCR beta CDR3 regions were sequenced from DNA using the immunoSEQ Assay. In the paper's pipeline: To compute T cell density, TCR beta template counts were normalized to usable DNA, which was estimated by amplifying housekeeping genes. Richness was estimated with the preseqR package, extrapolating to 400,000 templates for PBMC samples and 120,000 templates for tissue samples. Clonality was taken to be one minus Pielou's evenness. Differential abundance testing on productive amino-acid clonotypes, with a minimum total count of 5 and an alpha of 0.1, was used to identify tissue-enriched TCRs. The Jaccard Index and the Morisita Overlap Index were used to measure how much the repertoires overlapped between compartments. GLIPH grouped TCR beta CDR3s together with public tetramer-defined viral CDR3s, and a viral motif had to include at least three viral sequences and also show V-gene enrichment. The table was pulled from immuneACCESS by TCRdb, which kept in-frame rearrangements only. Such tables lose some clones; where checked, under half of the loss comes from unresolved V genes, and the rest has no known cause. V, J and clone size are taken as reported in that table, and D and trimming were inferred from the DNA itself. This sample comprises tens of thousands of clones, about four fifths of them detected only once. The top ten constitute less than 5.5% of the sample.

At diagnosis, peripheral blood, uninvolved tumor-adjacent lung and tumor were collected and stored as a combination of fresh-frozen and FFPE material. Blood samples were analyzed as peripheral blood mononuclear cells for TCR repertoire profiling. Worth noting for this clone: The antigen it binds to is not known. Within one base of it there is no much larger clone, and no base qualities were kept.

The CDR3 goes from the cysteine to the phenylalanine over 12 residues. Of the read, only the CDR3 DNA is kept; its 36 bases are in frame from base 1. According to the germline V gene, CDR1 reads SGHTA and CDR2 reads FQGTGA. V sheds 5 bases and J sheds 4 bases, leaving 8 bases between their ends. The material was PBMCs, obtained before any cancer treatment. In this chain, TRBV7-3 is recombined with TRBJ2-5; the D gene assignment is ambiguous. The TCR sequence derives from a man aged 40-75 years with stage II lung adenocarcinoma. The CDR3 has the sequence CASSLPRETQYF. The bases are TGTGCCAGCAGCCTCCCTAGAGAGACCCAGTACTTC.